This record concerns one TCR beta chain sequence. Its specificity is not known. The source of the sample is a study of cytomegalovirus exposure and HLA in healthy donors. Study conclusions and caveats: Presence/absence analyses rested on an assumption that sequencing depth was roughly uniform across donors.

The CDR3 covers 15 residues. V lost 6 bases, J lost 0 bases, and 12 bases lay in between. The germline CDR1 and CDR2 sequences are SEHNR and FQNEAQ (reference sequence). The PCR used 60 Vbeta and 13 Jbeta primers. Data came from immunoSEQ multiplex PCR; TCRdb stores just in-frame clones and leaves some out. The sample shows over 150,000 clones, approximately 81% of them seen only once. The sequencing input was PBMCs. The chain recombines TRBV7-9 with TRBJ1-3; D is perhaps TRBD1 (5 bases). This TCR derives from a boy aged 2 to 10 in good health and CMV-seronegative. The CDR3 DNA follows: TGTGCCAGCAGAAGGGGCTCGAGCTCTGGAAACACCATATATTTT. Amino acids: CASRRGSSSGNTIYF.